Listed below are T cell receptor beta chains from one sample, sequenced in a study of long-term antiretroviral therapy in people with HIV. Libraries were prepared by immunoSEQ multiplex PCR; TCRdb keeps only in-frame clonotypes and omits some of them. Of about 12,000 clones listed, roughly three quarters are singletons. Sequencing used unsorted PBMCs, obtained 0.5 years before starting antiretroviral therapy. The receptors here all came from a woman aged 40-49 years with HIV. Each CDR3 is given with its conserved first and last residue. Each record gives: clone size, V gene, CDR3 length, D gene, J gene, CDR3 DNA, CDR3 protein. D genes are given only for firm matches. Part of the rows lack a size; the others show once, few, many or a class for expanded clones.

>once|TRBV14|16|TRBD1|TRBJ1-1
TGTGCCAGCAGCCTAAGGGACAGGGGACTAAGGAATGAAGCTTTCTTT
CASSLRDRGLRNEAFF
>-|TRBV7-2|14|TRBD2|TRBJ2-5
TGTGCCAGCAGCAGGACTAGCGGGAAAGAGACCCAGTACTTC
CASSRTSGKETQYF
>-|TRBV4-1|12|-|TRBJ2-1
TGCGCCAGCAGCCGTCCCGGCCCTGAGCAGTTCTTC
CASSRPGPEQFF
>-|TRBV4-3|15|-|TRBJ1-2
TGCGCCAGCAGCCCACAAATCGGGCCTAACTATGGCTACACCTTC
CASSPQIGPNYGYTF
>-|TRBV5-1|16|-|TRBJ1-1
TGCGCCAGCAGCGTCGGACTCGGCCTCTTAATCCCTGAAGCTTTCTTT
CASSVGLGLLIPEAFF
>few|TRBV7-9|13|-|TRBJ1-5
TGTGCCAGCAGCCTTAATAGCAATCAGCCCCAGCATTTT
CASSLNSNQPQHF
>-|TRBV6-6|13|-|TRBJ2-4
TGTGCCAGCAGTAACACCCGTGGGTCCATTCAGTACTTC
CASSNTRGSIQYF
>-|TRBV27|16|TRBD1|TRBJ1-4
TGTGCCAGCAGTCGACTGCCCGCAGGGGGCAATGAAAAACTGTTTTTT
CASSRLPAGGNEKLFF
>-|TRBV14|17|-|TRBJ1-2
TGTGCCAGCAGCCTCAGACTAGCCGGGACACCGAACTATGGCTACACCTTC
CASSLRLAGTPNYGYTF
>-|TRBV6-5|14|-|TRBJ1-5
TGTGCCAGCAGCTACAGGGAGGACAATCAGCCCCAGCATTTT
CASSYREDNQPQHF
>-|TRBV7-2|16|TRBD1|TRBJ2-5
TGTGCCAGCAGCATCCCCGGGACAGCCGATGCTGAGACCCAGTACTTC
CASSIPGTADAETQYF
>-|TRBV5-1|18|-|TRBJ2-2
TGCGCCAGCAGCCAAGACCTAACGGGATCGGCCTGGGCCGGGGAGCTGTTTTTT
CASSQDLTGSAWAGELFF
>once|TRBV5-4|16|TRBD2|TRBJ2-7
TGTGCCAGCAGCTTGGCCCGACTAGCGGGGGCCTACGAGCAGTACTTC
CASSLARLAGAYEQYF
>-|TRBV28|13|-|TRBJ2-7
TGTGCCAGCAGTCCCCTCAGGGCCTACGAGCAGTACTTC
CASSPLRAYEQYF
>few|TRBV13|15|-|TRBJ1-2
TGTGCCAGCAGCTTAGGACAGTTCCCTGGTGGCGGCTACACCTTC
CASSLGQFPGGGYTF
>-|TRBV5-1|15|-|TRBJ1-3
TGCGCCAGCAGCTTGGGGGGAAGCTCTGGAAACACCATATATTTT
CASSLGGSSGNTIYF
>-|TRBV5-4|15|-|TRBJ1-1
TGTGCCAGCAGCTGGAGGGGCCCGGGTAACACTGAAGCTTTCTTT
CASSWRGPGNTEAFF
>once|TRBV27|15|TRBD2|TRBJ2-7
TGTGCCAGCAGTTTATCCCGACTAGCGACCTACGAGCAGTACTTC
CASSLSRLATYEQYF
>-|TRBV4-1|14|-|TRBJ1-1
TGCGCCAGCAGCCAAGGCGAGGGTGGGAATCGCCCTTTCTTT
CASSQGEGGNRPFF
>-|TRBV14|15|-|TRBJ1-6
TGTGCCAGCAGCCAGAAAGTCAGGGAATGGAAACCCCTCCACTTT
CASSQKVREWKPLHF
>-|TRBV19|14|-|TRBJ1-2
TGTGCCAGTAGTATAGGGGGAGCCGGTTCTGGCTACACCTTC
CASSIGGAGSGYTF
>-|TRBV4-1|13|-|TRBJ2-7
TGCGCCAGCAGCCATCAGGGTTCAGGGGAGCAGTACTTC
CASSHQGSGEQYF
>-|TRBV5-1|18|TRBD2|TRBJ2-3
TGCGCCAGCAGCCACATGGCGCGAGCGGGAGAGGGCACAGATACGCAGTATTTT
CASSHMARAGEGTDTQYF
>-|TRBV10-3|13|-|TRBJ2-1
TGTGCCATCACCGAGGGACTGAACAATGAGCAGTTCTTC
CAITEGLNNEQFF
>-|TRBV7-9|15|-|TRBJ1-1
TGTGCCAGCAGTGGACATCGGGGGGCTATGTCTGAAGCTTTCTTT
CASSGHRGAMSEAFF
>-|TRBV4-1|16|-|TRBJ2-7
TGCGCCAGCAGCCAAGAACCAGGCGGGCCATACTACGAGCAGTACTTC
CASSQEPGGPYYEQYF
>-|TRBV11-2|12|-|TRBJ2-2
TGTGCCAGCACCCTTCGTGGCGGGGAGCTGTTTTTT
CASTLRGGELFF
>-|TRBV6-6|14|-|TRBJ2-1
TGTGCCAGCAGTTACCCCAACTCCTACAATGAGCAGTTCTTC
CASSYPNSYNEQFF
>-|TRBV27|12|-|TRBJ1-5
TGTGCCAGCAGTTTTTCGGATCAGCCCCAGCATTTT
CASSFSDQPQHF
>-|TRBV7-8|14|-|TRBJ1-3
TGTGCCAGCAGCTCCATCCTCTCTGGAAACACCATATATTTT
CASSSILSGNTIYF
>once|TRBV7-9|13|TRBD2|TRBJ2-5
TGTGCCAGCAACACGGGACTAGCAGAGACCCAGTACTTC
CASNTGLAETQYF
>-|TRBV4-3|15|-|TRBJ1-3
TGCGCCAGCAGCCAAGACAGATCCTCTGGAAACACCATATATTTT
CASSQDRSSGNTIYF
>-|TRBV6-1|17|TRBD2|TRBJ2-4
TGTGCCAGCAGTGAAGCCAGCGGGAGCGGCGGCAAAAACATTCAGTACTTC
CASSEASGSGGKNIQYF
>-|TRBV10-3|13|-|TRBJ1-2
TGTGCCATCTATAGGGAGGGCAACTATGGCTACACCTTC
CAIYREGNYGYTF
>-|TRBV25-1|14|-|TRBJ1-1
TGTGCCAGCAGGGTAGCAGGGCTTTGGACTGAAGCTTTCTTT
CASRVAGLWTEAFF
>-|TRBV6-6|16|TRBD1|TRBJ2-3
TGTGCCAGCCGCCTCTTAGGGGGCGATGGGGCAGATACGCAGTATTTT
CASRLLGGDGADTQYF
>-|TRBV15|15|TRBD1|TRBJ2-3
TGTGCCACCAGCAGAGTTGGGACAGGGAAAGATACGCAGTATTTT
CATSRVGTGKDTQYF
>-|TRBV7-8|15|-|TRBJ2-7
TGTGCCAGCAGCTTTGAGGCGGGAACCTACTACGAGCAGTACTTC
CASSFEAGTYYEQYF
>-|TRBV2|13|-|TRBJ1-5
TGTGCCACCCAGCGTTATAGCAATCAGCCCCAGCATTTT
CATQRYSNQPQHF
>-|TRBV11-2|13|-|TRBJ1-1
TGTGCCAGCAGCTTAGATAGGGCCTTGGGAGCTTTCTTT
CASSLDRALGAFF
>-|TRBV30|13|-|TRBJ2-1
TGTGCCTGGAGTGCCGGGCTCTACAATGAGCAGTTCTTC
CAWSAGLYNEQFF